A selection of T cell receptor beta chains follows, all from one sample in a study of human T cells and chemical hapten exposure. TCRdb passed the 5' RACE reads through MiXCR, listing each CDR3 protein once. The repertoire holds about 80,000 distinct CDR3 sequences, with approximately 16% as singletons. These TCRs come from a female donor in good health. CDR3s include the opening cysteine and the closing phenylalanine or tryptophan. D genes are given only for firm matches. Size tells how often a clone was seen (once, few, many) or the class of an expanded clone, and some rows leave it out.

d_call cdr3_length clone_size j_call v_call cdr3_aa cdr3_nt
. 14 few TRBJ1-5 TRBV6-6 CATSWGMDNQPQHF TGTGCCACCTCGTGGGGGATGGACAATCAGCCCCAGCATTTT
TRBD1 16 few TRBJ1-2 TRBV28 CASTSPGQGALNGYTF TGTGCCAGCACCTCTCCCGGACAGGGGGCATTGAATGGCTACACCTTC
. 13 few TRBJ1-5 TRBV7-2 CASSSGMYQPQHF TGTGCCAGCAGCTCCGGGATGTATCAGCCCCAGCATTTT
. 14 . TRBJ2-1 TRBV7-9 CASSLEWDYNEQFF TGTGCCAGCAGCTTAGAGTGGGATTACAATGAGCAGTTCTTC
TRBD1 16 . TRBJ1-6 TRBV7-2 CASSLSGTGRGSPLHF TGTGCCAGCAGCTTATCCGGGACAGGCAGAGGGTCACCCCTCCACTTT
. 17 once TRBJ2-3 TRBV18 CASSPPGYLTSTDTQYF TGTGCCAGCTCACCACCTGGCTACTTGACTAGCACAGATACGCAGTATTTT
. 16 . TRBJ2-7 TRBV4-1 CASSQPTEISTYEQYF TGCGCCAGCAGCCAGCCCACCGAAATTTCCACCTACGAGCAGTACTTC
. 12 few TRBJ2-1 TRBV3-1 CASSQDLRVQFF TGTGCCAGCAGCCAAGATCTGCGGGTGCAGTTCTTC
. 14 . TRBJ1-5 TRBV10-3 CAISESTGRQPQHF TGTGCCATCAGTGAGTCAACGGGCCGGCAGCCCCAGCATTTT
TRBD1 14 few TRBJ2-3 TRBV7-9 CASSLGQSTDTQYF TGTGCCAGCAGCTTGGGACAGTCCACAGATACGCAGTATTTT
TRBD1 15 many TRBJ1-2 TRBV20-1 CSARDSLAGGYGYTF TGCAGTGCTAGAGATTCCCTCGCAGGGGGGTACGGCTACACCTTC
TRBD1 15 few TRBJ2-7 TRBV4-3 CASSPGTELLYEQYF TGCGCCAGCAGCCCCGGGACAGAGCTACTATACGAGCAGTACTTC
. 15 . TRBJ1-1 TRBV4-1 CASSQDWAVNTEAFF TGCGCCAGCAGCCAAGATTGGGCAGTTAACACTGAAGCTTTCTTT
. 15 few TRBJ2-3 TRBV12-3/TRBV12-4 CASSLQGGRTDTQYF TGTGCCAGCAGTTTACAGGGAGGACGGACAGATACGCAGTATTTT
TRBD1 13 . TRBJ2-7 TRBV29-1 CSAMGQGAYEQYF TGCAGCGCTATGGGACAGGGGGCCTACGAGCAGTACTTC
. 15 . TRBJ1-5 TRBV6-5 CASSSGSGDNQPQHF TGTGCCAGCAGTTCCGGGAGTGGGGATAATCAGCCCCAGCATTTT
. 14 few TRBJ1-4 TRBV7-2 CASSLTGVREKLFF TGTGCCAGCAGCTTAACGGGGGTCCGGGAAAAACTGTTTTTT
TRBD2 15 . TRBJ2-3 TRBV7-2 CASTPGGRREDTQYF TGTGCCAGCACCCCTGGCGGGAGGCGGGAGGATACGCAGTATTTT
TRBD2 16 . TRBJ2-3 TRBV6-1 CASRGVAGGRTDTQYF TGTGCCAGCAGGGGAGTGGCGGGGGGCCGCACAGATACGCAGTATTTT
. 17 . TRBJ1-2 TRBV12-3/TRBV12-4 CASSSWGRHESNYGYTF TGTGCCAGCAGTTCGTGGGGTCGGCATGAGTCTAACTATGGCTACACCTTC
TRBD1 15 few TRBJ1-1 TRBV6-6 CASSYSTQGFAEAFF TGTGCCAGCAGTTACTCGACACAGGGGTTCGCTGAAGCTTTCTTT
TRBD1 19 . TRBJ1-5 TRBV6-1 CASSESWDRGPYSNQPQHF TGTGCCAGCAGTGAATCGTGGGACAGGGGCCCGTATAGCAATCAGCCCCAGCATTTT
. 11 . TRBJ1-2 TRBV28 CASSWDYGYTF TGTGCCAGCAGTTGGGACTATGGCTACACCTTC
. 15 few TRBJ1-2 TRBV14 CASSQERAGWGGYTF TGTGCCAGCAGCCAAGAACGGGCCGGGTGGGGAGGCTACACCTTC
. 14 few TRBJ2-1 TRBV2 CASMERITYNEQFF TGTGCCAGCATGGAAAGGATCACCTACAATGAGCAGTTCTTC
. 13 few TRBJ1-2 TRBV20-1 CSASKDSAYGYTF TGCAGTGCTTCCAAGGACAGTGCCTATGGCTACACCTTC
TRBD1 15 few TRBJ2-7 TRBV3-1 CASSQGLTGANEQYF TGTGCCAGCAGCCAAGGGTTGACAGGGGCTAACGAGCAGTACTTC
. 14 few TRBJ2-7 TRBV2 CASSERGLTYEQYF TGTGCCAGCAGTGAACGAGGCTTGACCTACGAGCAGTACTTC
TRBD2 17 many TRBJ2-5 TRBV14 CASSQNQGTSDSETQYF TGTGCCAGCAGCCAAAATCAGGGGACTAGCGACTCTGAGACCCAGTACTTC
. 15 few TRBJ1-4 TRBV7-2 CASSLVVGEVEKLFF TGTGCCAGCAGCTTAGTCGTGGGGGAGGTTGAAAAACTGTTTTTT
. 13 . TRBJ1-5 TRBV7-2 CASSPGTGQPQHF TGTGCCAGCAGTCCAGGGACCGGACAGCCCCAGCATTTT
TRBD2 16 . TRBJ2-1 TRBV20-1 CSATSGRTNSYNEQFF TGCAGTGCAACTAGCGGGAGGACCAACTCCTACAATGAGCAGTTCTTC
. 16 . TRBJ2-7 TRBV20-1 CSARESGDSSSYEQYF TGCAGTGCTAGGGAATCAGGAGACAGTAGCTCCTACGAGCAGTACTTC
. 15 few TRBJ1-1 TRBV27 CASRGLGGGYTEAFF TGTGCCAGCAGGGGATTGGGCGGGGGCTACACTGAAGCTTTCTTT
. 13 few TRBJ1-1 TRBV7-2 CASSLNFVTEAFF TGTGCCAGCAGCTTAAATTTTGTCACTGAAGCTTTCTTT
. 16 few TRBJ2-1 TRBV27 CASSLRVPSSYNEQFF TGTGCCAGCAGTTTAAGGGTCCCGAGCTCCTACAATGAGCAGTTCTTC
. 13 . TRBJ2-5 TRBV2 CASARGRPETQYF TGTGCCAGCGCGCGTGGCCGCCCGGAGACCCAGTACTTC
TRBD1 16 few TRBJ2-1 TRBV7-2 CASRPVRDRFRDEQFF TGTGCCAGCAGACCGGTCCGGGACAGGTTTAGGGATGAGCAGTTCTTC
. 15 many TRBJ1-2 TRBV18 CASSPRGQLDYGYTF TGTGCCAGCTCACCACGTGGACAGCTCGACTATGGCTACACCTTC
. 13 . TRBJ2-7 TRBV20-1 CSARGGYEGEQYF TGCAGTGCTAGAGGAGGGTATGAAGGCGAGCAGTACTTC
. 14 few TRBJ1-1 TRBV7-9 CASSLAGGGTEAFF TGTGCCAGCAGCTTAGCTGGAGGGGGCACTGAAGCTTTCTTT
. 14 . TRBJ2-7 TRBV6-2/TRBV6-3 CASSYSGRAYEQYF TGTGCCAGCAGTTACTCGGGCAGGGCCTACGAGCAGTACTTC
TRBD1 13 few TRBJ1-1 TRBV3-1 CASSLPGTEEAFF TGTGCCAGCAGCCTTCCCGGGACAGAAGAAGCTTTCTTT
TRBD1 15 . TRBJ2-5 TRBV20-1 CSARPADRGQETQYF TGCAGTGCTAGGCCCGCGGACAGGGGTCAAGAGACCCAGTACTTC
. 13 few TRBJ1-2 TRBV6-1 CASSEIGGGGYTF TGTGCCAGCAGTGAAATCGGGGGTGGAGGCTACACCTTC